This paragraph covers one T cell receptor (beta chain) sequence. There is no known antigen for this receptor. Per-base qualities were not stored, and no clone one base away is much larger. Libraries were prepared through multiplex PCR. The instrument was an Illumina HiSeq 2500. Following protocols modified from ARM-PCR, the researchers constructed TCRbeta libraries through three rounds of nested PCR with primers (Table S4). PCR products of 200-500 bp were gel-excised and purified with the QIAquick gel extraction kit before sequencing. On the study's bioinformatics: Reads were cleaned with Trimmomatic, merged with FLASH into complete CDR3 sequences, and assigned to V(D)J germline segments with MiTCR. VDJtools was used to compute clonal diversity as the inverse Simpson's index. A read counted as productive if the sequence was in-frame and lacked a premature stop codon. Clones were called with MiXCR by TCRdb after fastp trimmed the public reads at Q25, and only in-frame beta chains were retained. Merged by CDR3 protein, the rows form single entries marked with the most common genes and DNA. In this record, the V and J calls reflect TCRdb's handling and not the investigators' own analysis. This sample comprises tens of thousands of distinct CDR3 sequences, about two thirds of them detected only once. In total, the top ten clones hold 25% to 30% of the sample.

This sample was taken from a study of tumor and adjacent non-tumor tissue in lung cancer (dated by TCRdb to 2017 to 2018). With regard to the full study: Of the cohort, roughly 12 patients had adenocarcinoma, 2 had squamous cell carcinoma and 1 had small cell lung cancer. The approximately 15 patients were aged roughly 31 to 80 years, included ten or so men and 5 women, and had TNM stage I to III disease. In total, sequencing yielded approximately 130,000,000 productive TCRbeta reads, which works out to an average of approximately 4 million reads per sample. TCRbeta CDR3 sequencing was performed on thirty paired specimens, with one tumor sample and one normal lung sample collected per patient. Using bulk TCRbeta repertoires from some 16 lung cancer patients, the study set lung tumor tissue side by side with matched distant non-tumor lung tissue.

Broad study findings and their caveats: A significantly larger cumulative share of the repertoire was made up by the top 100 clones in normal lung than in tumor tissue. The methods do not name the sequencing platform or mention unique molecular identifiers. TCR diversity (inverse Simpson) was significantly higher in tumor than in normal lung tissue (roughly 390 vs 170, P = 0.0075, Mann-Whitney U test). Only about 16 patients were included in the cohort, and the need for larger samples and more detailed clinical data was noted by the authors. Because peripheral blood was not sequenced, blood TCRbeta repertoires in the lung cancer patients of the study were not examined. TCR diversity was significantly higher in younger patients, and higher tumor TCR diversity was associated with shorter overall and disease-free survival.

From the cysteine up to the phenylalanine, the CDR3 has a length of 14 residues. The only DNA kept is the CDR3, 42 bases in frame from the first base. CDR1 and CDR2, looked up from the germline V gene, are SQVTM and ANQGSEA. V drops 6 bases and J drops 5 bases, leaving 18 bases in between. RNA was isolated from bulk, unsorted tissue, and RNA quality was assessed with a NanoDrop ND-1000 and an Agilent 2100. For the normal lung samples, distant non-tumor tissue was collected more than 3 cm away from the tumor edge. Newly diagnosed lung cancer patients without prior chemotherapy who had been admitted for thoracic surgery in China between August and November 2014 were enrolled as donors. Patients who had received previous radiotherapy or chemotherapy, or who had another concurrent cancer, were excluded from the study. Pieces of surgical tissue measuring roughly 1-2.2 cm3 were kept in RNAlater solution and held at -80 degrees C until needed.

The source is a woman in her 50s with non-small cell lung cancer. Sequencing used distant non-tumor lung tissue. The rearranged segments are TRBV29-1 and TRBJ2-3; tentative D gene TRBD2, with 6 bases matching. The nucleotide sequence is given as TGCAGCGTGGGGCTAGTGGGAGGCGGAGATACGCAGTATTTT. Its product reads: CSVGLVGGGDTQYF.